The 8 T cell receptor beta chains below were found in one sample sequenced in a study of T cell changes during pregnancy in multiple sclerosis. The data were produced by immunoSEQ multiplex PCR, yet TCRdb's version contains in-frame clones alone and is incomplete. The sample has roughly 93,000 clones; 92% are singletons. This material consisted of peripheral blood, taken after pregnancy. These receptors were taken from a female donor with multiple sclerosis, enrolled in a pregnancy study.

This rearrangement joins TRBV5-1 to TRBJ2-6, with D maybe TRBD1 (6 bases). The V end lost 1 base, the J end lost 2 bases, and 7 bases lay between the germline ends. This CDR3 is built from 15 residues. Germline values: CDR1 SGHRS, CDR2 YFSETQ. The CDR3 DNA reads TGCGCCAGCAGCTTGTCAGGGGCTGGGGCCAACGTCCTGACTTTC. Encoded protein: CASSLSGAGANVLTF.

This CDR3 is CASRGLAGVDEQFF. The CDR3 DNA follows: TGTGCCAGCAGAGGACTAGCGGGAGTCGATGAGCAGTTCTTC. The rearrangement uses TRBV6-5 and TRBJ2-1; TRBD2 matches at 13 bases. Germline CDR1 MNHEY, CDR2 SVGAGI. This CDR3 spans 14 amino acids. Trimming at V came to 6 bases and at J to 8 bases, leaving 4 bases not matched to a gene.

The chain has TRBV11-2 and TRBJ1-2; 8 bases are shared with TRBD1. Germline V gene data show CDR1 as SGHAT and CDR2 as FQNNGV. The V segment lost 4 bases and the J segment 7 bases; nucleotides outside the gene matches: 17. This CDR3 has 17 amino acids. DNA for the CDR3: TGTGCCAGCAGCTCAGACCTCCGACAGGGGCGCAGTGGTGGCTACACCTTC. Protein sequence: CASSSDLRQGRSGGYTF. Using reference TRBV11-2 and TRBJ1-2 for the parts outside the CDR3, the full variable domain is EAGVAQSPRYKIIEKRQSVAFWCNPISGHATLYWYQQILGQGPKLLIQFQNNGVVDDSQLPKDRFSAERLKGVDSTLKIQPAKLEDSAVYLCASSSDLRQGRSGGYTFGSGTRLTVV.

The CDR3 loop is CASSYNQGGIGNTIYF. For the CDR3, the DNA is TGTGCCAGCAGTTACAATCAGGGCGGAATTGGAAACACCATATATTTT. The chain employs TRBV6-5 and TRBJ1-3; possibly TRBD1 for D (5 bases). Germline V gene data show CDR1 as MNHEY and CDR2 as SVGAGI. This CDR3 has 16 amino acids. Trimming pared 2 bases from V and 3 bases from J, leaving 14 bases between.

The rearrangement links TRBV7-2 to TRBJ1-1, with D possibly being TRBD1 (5 bases). CDR3 length: 15 residues. The V gene lost 5 bases and the J gene lost 5 bases, with 18 bases spanning the gap. Looked up from germline, CDR1 is SGHTA and CDR2 is FQGNSA. The CDR3 spells CASSPQKGPWTEAFF. In DNA, the CDR3 is TGTGCCAGCAGCCCCCAGAAGGGGCCTTGGACTGAAGCTTTCTTT.

The chain employs TRBV27 and TRBJ2-1, with a tentative D call TRBD2 (5 bases). V was pared by 5 bases and J by 8 bases, with 10 bases between. This CDR3 is built from 12 residues. The germline CDR1 and CDR2 sequences are MNHEY and SMNVEV (reference sequence). CDR3 sequence reads: CASSLLGDEQFF. CDR3 DNA sequence: TGTGCCAGCAGTCTACTAGGCGATGAGCAGTTCTTC.

The rearrangement joins TRBV27 to TRBJ2-5; 7 bases align to TRBD1. The length of the CDR3 is 14 residues. Germline V gene sequence: CDR1 MNHEY, CDR2 SMNVEV (reference sequence). The V segment lost 2 bases and the J segment 4 bases; nucleotides outside the gene matches: 4. The CDR3 DNA is TGTGCCAGCAGTTTACGGGCAGGGGGAGAGACCCAGTACTTC. The encoded protein is CASSLRAGGETQYF.

The chain has TRBV5-1 and TRBJ1-4, with D perhaps matching TRBD1 (5 bases). This CDR3 has 12 residues. Between the trimmed V and J ends, which lost 0 bases and 15 bases, there was a span of 12 bases. Germline assignment: CDR1 SGHRS and CDR2 YFSETQ. The CDR3 region is CASSLVGQGLFF. The CDR3 bases are TGCGCCAGCAGCTTGGTGGGGCAGGGCTTGTTTTTT.